This TCR beta chain was retrieved from a study of lymphopenia after photon versus proton radiotherapy. Findings and limits, study-wide: Survival link was tested only in deceased patients; proton benefit remains a possibility. Relative stability marked proton patients; photon patients lost diversity and naive cells.

Clones were read by immunoSEQ multiplex PCR, and TCRdb kept only the in-frame ones, dropping some. The sample includes 150,000 to 200,000 clones, roughly nine tenths of them seen just once. A note on this clone: Antigen specificity is unknown.

V lost 2 bases and J 3 bases, leaving 12 bases between the germline ends. Germline CDR1 is SGHDT and CDR2 is YYEEEE. The CDR3 has 14 residues. The chain recombines TRBV5-6 with TRBJ2-7; unclear D gene. The sequenced sample was peripheral blood, obtained from a patient treated with photon-based radiotherapy. The sequence derives from a man in his forties or fifties with gastric cancer. In DNA, the CDR3 is TGTGCCAGCAGCTTATCCGGACGCAACTACGAGCAGTACTTC. Its protein is CASSLSGRNYEQYF. Together with reference TRBV5-6 and TRBJ2-7, the CDR3 gives the full variable domain: DAGVTQSPTHLIKTRGQQVTLRCSPKSGHDTVSWYQQALGQGPQFIFQYYEEEERQRGNFPDRFSGHQFPNYSSELNVNALLLGDSALYLCASSLSGRNYEQYFGPGTRLTVT.